This T cell receptor beta chain was recovered during a study of OX40 agonist ivuxolimab in advanced cancers. Data came from immunoSEQ multiplex PCR; TCRdb stores just in-frame clones and leaves some out. The data contain tens of thousands of clones, approximately 86% of them singletons. CDR1 LNHDA and CDR2 SQIVND come from the germline V gene (reference sequence). The CDR3 covers 14 residues. The V gene end was trimmed by 11 bases and the J gene end by 6 bases; junction bases not matched to a gene: 10. The clonotype comes from an adult with an advanced solid tumor such as melanoma, head and neck, liver or kidney cancer. The sequences come from CD4+ or CD8+ T cells sorted from blood, collected in a trial of the OX40 agonist ivuxolimab. The V gene is TRBV19, the J gene TRBJ2-2; 9 positions match TRBD1. The CDR3 sequence: CASSGQGRSGELFF. CDR3 nucleotides: TGTGCCTCCTCGGGACAGGGAAGGTCCGGGGAGCTGTTTTTT.